A single sample is the source of the 19 T cell receptor beta chains below, sequenced in a study of control samples from healthy donors and cancer patients. TCRdb keeps only in-frame clones here, not all; method: immunoSEQ multiplex PCR. The repertoire includes about 93,000 clones, around 89% of them detected once, and 14% sits in the top ten. The specimen sequenced was blood. These receptors were taken from a woman aged 70-85 years in good health.

This clone has only one observation. The CDR3 loop reads CASSLGQGRVSGANVLTF. The DNA of the CDR3 is TGTGCCAGCAGCTTGGGACAGGGAAGGGTTTCTGGGGCCAACGTCCTGACTTTC. The chain is built from TRBV7-8 and TRBJ2-6, with TRBD1 matching 9 bases. This CDR3 region has 18 residues. V trimming: 3 bases; J trimming: 1 base; junction bases outside the gene matches: 7. Germline values: CDR1 SGHVS, CDR2 FQNEAQ.

The CDR3 DNA follows: TGTGCCAGCAGCCAAGTTCATGCAGGGGTCGCTGAAGCTTTCTTT. As protein: CASSQVHAGVAEAFF. The genes are TRBV14 and TRBJ1-1, with D possibly TRBD1 on 6 matching bases. CDR1 and CDR2 from the germline V gene are SGHDN and FVKESK. The CDR3 runs 15 residues. V lost 1 base to trimming and J lost 6 bases, with 15 bases between them. The full variable domain, its missing parts supplied by reference TRBV14 and TRBJ1-1, is EAGVTQFPSHSVIEKGQTVTLRCDPISGHDNLYWYRRVMGKEIKFLLHFVKESKQDESGMPNNRFLAERTGGTYSTLKVQPAELEDSGVYFCASSQVHAGVAEAFFGQGTRLTVV.

Only one count was recorded for this clone. The J gene is TRBJ2-7, the V gene TRBV5-1, with TRBD2 matching over 12 bases. V gave up 4 bases and J gave up 0 bases; unmatched junction bases: 14. In germline, CDR1 is SGHRS, CDR2 YFSETQ. The CDR3 covers 19 residues. CDR3 sequence (DNA): TGCGCCAGCAGCCCTCTAGCGGGAGGGCGCCCAGACCCCTCCTACGAGCAGTACTTC. Protein product: CASSPLAGGRPDPSYEQYF.

Written as DNA, the CDR3 is TGTGCCTGGATCAGCAGGGGAAGAAACACCATATATTTT. Translating it yields CAWISRGRNTIYF. The chain joins TRBV30 to TRBJ1-3; possibly TRBD1 for D (6 bases). From germline, CDR1 is GTSNPN and CDR2 SVGIG (reference sequence). The CDR3 has 13 residues. The V gene lost 4 bases and the J gene lost 5 bases, with 12 bases spanning the gap.

The V call is TRBV12-3 or TRBV12-4, the J call TRBJ1-2; weak D call: TRBD1 (6 bases). V was shortened by 6 bases and J by 8 bases, with 16 bases between the two germline ends. CDR3 length: 13 residues. CDR3 DNA: TGTGCCAGCAGCCGGACAGCCCGCCTGGGCTACACCTTC. Amino acids: CASSRTARLGYTF.

This chain joins TRBV30 and TRBJ1-1; 8 bases fit TRBD1. Germline-derived CDR1 and CDR2 are GTSNPN and SVGIG (reference sequence). V gave up 2 bases and J gave up 0 bases; unmatched junction bases: 2. The CDR3 totals 14 residues. The CDR3 spells CAWSPGQVNTEAFF. CDR3 DNA sequence: TGTGCCTGGAGTCCGGGACAGGTGAACACTGAAGCTTTCTTT.

The genes are TRBV9 and TRBJ1-1; unclear D gene. The CDR3 covers 12 residues. V was clipped by 3 bases and J by 4 bases, with 7 bases between them. The V gene's germline CDR1 is SGDLS and CDR2 YYNGEE. The CDR3 is CASSGKSTEAFF. The DNA for the CDR3 is TGTGCCAGCAGCGGAAAAAGCACTGAAGCTTTCTTT. The full variable domain, completed using reference TRBV9 and TRBJ1-1, is DSGVTQTPKHLITATGQRVTLRCSPRSGDLSVYWYQQSLDQGLQFLIQYYNGEERAKGNILERFSAQQFPDLHSELNLSSLELGDSALYFCASSGKSTEAFFGQGTRLTVV.

V gene TRBV5-6 combines with J gene TRBJ2-1; the match to TRBD1 covers 8 bases. Germline V lookup: CDR1 SGHDT, CDR2 YYEEEE. CDR3 size: 16 residues. V was clipped by 2 bases and J by 0 bases; unmatched bases: 4. In DNA, the CDR3 is TGTGCCAGCAGCTTCCGGACAGGGAGCTCCTACAATGAGCAGTTCTTC. It specifies CASSFRTGSSYNEQFF.

V and J are TRBV7-2 and TRBJ1-5; the D is unclear. Trimming stripped 3 bases from V and 3 bases from J, with 9 bases between. Germline V CDR1 and CDR2: SGHTA, FQGNSA. The CDR3 is 14 amino acids. The CDR3: CASSFTPVNQPQHF. CDR3 DNA: TGTGCCAGCAGCTTTACCCCCGTCAATCAGCCCCAGCATTTT.

CDR3 sequence reads: CASSQGGGQPQHF. Written as DNA, the CDR3 is TGCGCCAGCAGCCAAGGGGGAGGACAGCCCCAGCATTTT. The J gene is TRBJ1-5, the V gene TRBV4-1; D not resolved. Germline V lookup: CDR1 MGHRA, CDR2 YSYEKL. CDR3 size: 13 residues. Trimming cost V 1 base and J 7 bases, with 8 bases left between them.

The chain joins TRBV29-1 to TRBJ1-1, with a tentative D call TRBD1 (5 bases). CDR1 is SQVTM and CDR2 is ANQGSEA in the germline V gene. V was shortened by 1 base and J by 3 bases, with 9 bases between the two germline ends. The CDR3 covers 13 residues. CDR3 in amino acids: CSVEGQGYTEAFF. The CDR3 DNA reads TGCAGCGTTGAAGGTCAGGGATACACTGAAGCTTTCTTT.

This clone came up a few times. The V gene is TRBV3-1 (or the pseudogene TRBV3-2), the J gene TRBJ1-1, with a tentative D call TRBD1 (5 bases). V was shortened by 7 bases and J by 8 bases, with 17 bases between the two germline ends. Germline V lookup: CDR1 LGHDT, CDR2 YNNKEL (reference sequence). There are 13 residues in the CDR3. The CDR3, as DNA: TGTGCCAGCAACGATATCCTAGGGGAAGAAGCTTTCTTT. Translation gives CASNDILGEEAFF.

V gene TRBV29-1 combines with J gene TRBJ2-5, with D perhaps matching TRBD1 or TRBD2 (6 bases each). Germline V gives CDR1 SQVTM, CDR2 ANQGSEA. V lost 1 base and J 5 bases, leaving 11 bases between the germline ends. The CDR3 sequence is 13 residues long. This chain's CDR3 is CSVEVGGRETQYF. The CDR3 bases are TGCAGCGTTGAAGTGGGGGGCCGGGAGACCCAGTACTTC.

The CDR3 loop is CASRDVSRHGYTF. In DNA, the CDR3 is TGTGCCAGCAGGGACGTCTCGCGGCATGGCTACACCTTC. The chain couples TRBV12-3 or TRBV12-4 to TRBJ1-2; D is uncertain. The CDR3 is 13 amino acids. Trimming cost V 6 bases and J 6 bases, with 14 bases left between them.

The chain employs TRBV5-4 and TRBJ2-7; D is unclear. There are 12 residues in the CDR3. Trimming took off 0 bases at V and 11 bases at J, with 12 bases between the two ends. Per the germline V gene, CDR1 is SGHNT and CDR2 is YYREEE (reference sequence). The CDR3 DNA reads TGTGCCAGCAGCTTGGGTCAGAACCCCGAGTACTTC. Encoded protein: CASSLGQNPEYF.

V usage is TRBV2 and J usage is TRBJ2-5; maybe TRBD2 (6 bases). Germline lookup yields CDR1 SNHLY and CDR2 FYNNEI. The CDR3 totals 13 residues. V was trimmed by 4 bases and J by 3 bases, leaving 9 bases between them. As DNA, the CDR3 is TGTGCCAGCAGTGTTCGGGGGAAAGAGACCCAGTACTTC. Translating gives CASSVRGKETQYF.

The V and J genes are TRBV5-1 and TRBJ1-1, with 7 bases identical to TRBD1. Germline-derived CDR1 and CDR2 are SGHRS and YFSETQ. The CDR3 contains 17 residues. V gave up 4 bases and J gave up 0 bases; unmatched junction bases: 12. The CDR3 region has the DNA TGCGCCAGCAGCCTTAGGGTAGGGGGCGGTTTGAACACTGAAGCTTTCTTT. This sequence encodes CASSLRVGGGLNTEAFF.

DNA of the CDR3: TGTGCCAGCTCACAGGACATCTCGAACACTGAAGCTTTCTTT. Translation gives CASSQDISNTEAFF. The chain joins TRBV18 to TRBJ1-1, with D perhaps matching TRBD1 (5 bases). CDR3 size: 14 residues. V lost 4 bases to trimming and J lost 1 base, with 10 bases between them. Germline CDR1 reads KGHSH; CDR2 reads LQKENI.

The rearrangement uses TRBV7-9 and TRBJ2-7; perhaps TRBD1 as D (5 bases). CDR1 is SEHNR and CDR2 is FQNEAQ in the germline V gene (reference sequence). Trimming shortened V by 1 base and J by 2 bases, and 15 bases separated the two germline ends. The CDR3 has 16 amino acids. The CDR3 sequence: CASSLGTGNLPYEQYF. As DNA, the CDR3 is TGTGCCAGCAGCTTAGGAACAGGCAACCTTCCCTACGAGCAGTACTTC.